This record looks at one T cell receptor beta chain sequence and its context. The table lists this clone with a count of one. Its binding antigen is unknown. The record has no base qualities; no much larger clone is one base away. This specimen belongs to a study of blood T cell repertoires in COVID-19 (dated by TCRdb to about 2020). Some background on the complete study: The collaborator samples originated in the United States, Italy and Spain and spanned the acute and convalescent phases of COVID-19. The material from the prospective study consisted of cDNA or gDNA derived from T cells, B-cell-depleted T cells, or PBMCs. Deeply sampled blood TCRbeta repertoires from subjects exposed to, actively infected with, or recovered from COVID-19 were included in the dataset. The repertoires were made available in a free public database intended to serve as a resource for research on the immune response to SARS-CoV-2. The samples were drawn from the first 160 participants of the ongoing ImmuneRACE study and from some 1,300 subjects provided by 6 global collaborators. The sample metadata nearly always contained a de-identified subject ID, COVID-19 status, age in years and sex. HLA class I and class II types, where available, came from metadata supplied by the sample provider rather than from assay-based typing. What the research found in general, with its limitations: Clinical and demographic metadata were provided uncurated, with the amount varying by source and participant.

The immunoSEQ Assay, a bias-controlled multiplex PCR, was used to amplify TCRbeta CDR3 regions from genomic DNA. The study's processing was this. Nucleated cell counts per sample were estimated from amplification of reference gene primers within the assay. To quantify the absolute abundance of each unique TCRbeta CDR3 rearrangement, sequence reads were collapsed and filtered. Productive Simpson clonality was computed per sample as the square root of Simpson's diversity index over productive rearrangements. Here the immuneACCESS table is served through TCRdb, limited to in-frame sequences with V and J called. Missing clones are a known gap in these copies; in checked studies unresolved V genes cover under half, and the rest lacks a known reason. V, J and clone size derive from that table, while D and trimming were established from the DNA sequence. For this sample there are about 140,000 clones; around nine tenths appear just once. The ten largest clones take up approximately 4% of the sample.

CDR1 and CDR2 (SGHDT, YYEEEE) derive from the germline V gene. Including the terminal cysteine and phenylalanine, the CDR3 comprises 17 residues. The sequence is cut down to CDR3 DNA, 51 bases in frame from base 1. V loses 4 bases at its end and J loses 1 base; junction bases beyond the gene matches: 11. Whole blood was collected in K2EDTA tubes by collaborating institutions according to the institutions' own protocols. For TCRbeta analysis, collaborators shipped samples in one of three forms: frozen whole blood, isolated PBMCs, or DNA extracted from either of those sample types. The source material was peripheral blood. This sequence originates from a woman between 35 and 50 years old with acute or convalescent COVID-19. The chain is assembled from TRBV5-6 and TRBJ1-1; 9 middle bases align to TRBD1. CDR3 reads: CASSRGRDRAQNTEAFF. The sequenced DNA is TGTGCCAGCAGCCGTGGCCGGGACAGGGCCCAGAACACTGAAGCTTTCTTT.